Following are 25 T cell receptor beta chains from one sample sequenced in a study of blood T cell repertoires in COVID-19. Method: immunoSEQ multiplex PCR; TCRdb's copy keeps in-frame clones and lacks some. The data contain 90,000 to 150,000 clones, about 90% of them singletons. Sequencing was carried out using peripheral blood. The receptors stem from a human donor in a cohort sampled during active COVID-19.

The chain carries TRBV5-6 and TRBJ2-7, with 9 nucleotides matching TRBD1. CDR3 length: 13 amino acids. Germline V lookup: CDR1 SGHDT, CDR2 YYEEEE. V lost 4 bases to trimming and J lost 6 bases; unmatched junction nucleotides: 5. In DNA, the CDR3 is TGTGCCAGCAGCACCACAGGGGGCGGCGAGCAGTACTTC. The encoded protein is CASSTTGGGEQYF.

This chain uses TRBV11-2 with TRBJ2-1; 7 bases are shared with TRBD2. There are 14 residues in the CDR3. Germline values: CDR1 SGHAT, CDR2 FQNNGV. V was pared by 2 bases and J by 7 bases, with 5 bases of the junction left unmatched. CDR3 DNA: TGTGCCAGCAGCTTACGACTAGCTCAAAATGAGCAGTTCTTC. It translates to CASSLRLAQNEQFF.

This chain uses TRBV19 with TRBJ1-2; weak D call: TRBD1 (6 bases). The CDR3 has 12 amino acids. Germline V gene lookup returns CDR1 LNHDA and CDR2 SQIVND (reference sequence). Trimming cost V 4 bases and J 5 bases, with 8 bases left between them. CDR3 residues: CASSTTGYGYTF. CDR3 in DNA: TGTGCCAGTAGTACGACAGGATATGGCTACACCTTC.

The V gene is TRBV28, the J gene TRBJ1-5; TRBD1 is a possible D gene (5 bases). The germline CDR1 and CDR2 sequences are MDHEN and SYDVKM. Trimming removed 2 bases at V and 12 bases at J, with 14 bases between. This CDR3 comprises 13 residues. The CDR3 sequence is CASSLISLGLQHF. The CDR3 coding sequence is TGTGCCAGCAGTTTAATTAGTTTGGGACTCCAGCATTTT.

CDR3 amino acids: CASGSGSNEKLFF. CDR3 DNA sequence: TGTGCCAGCGGCTCAGGTAGTAATGAAAAACTGTTTTTT. The chain links TRBV9 to TRBJ1-4, with D unclear. The V end lost 7 bases, the J end lost 4 bases, and 11 bases lay between the germline ends. Germline-derived CDR1 and CDR2 are SGDLS and YYNGEE. This CDR3 is 13 amino acids long.

The chain joins TRBV6-2 or TRBV6-3 to TRBJ1-2; 7 positions agree with TRBD1. The CDR3 runs to 14 residues. The V gene end was trimmed by 2 bases and the J gene end by 4 bases; junction bases not matched to a gene: 4. The V gene's germline CDR1 is MNHEY and CDR2 SVGEGT. In nucleotides, the CDR3 is TGTGCCAGCAGTTACGAGACAGGGATCTATGGCTACACCTTC. Translation: CASSYETGIYGYTF.

The J gene is TRBJ2-7, the V gene TRBV5-1; TRBD1 agrees at 7 bases. Germline assignment: CDR1 SGHRS and CDR2 YFSETQ. V trimming: 0 bases; J trimming: 7 bases; junction bases outside the gene matches: 10. This CDR3 is 15 amino acids long. The CDR3 region is CASSLAGTDPGEQYF. CDR3 in DNA: TGCGCCAGCAGCTTGGCCGGGACAGATCCCGGGGAGCAGTACTTC.

The chain uses TRBV27 and TRBJ2-7; 10 bases align to TRBD1. The germline V gene encodes CDR1 MNHEY and CDR2 SMNVEV (reference sequence). V shed 4 bases, J shed 5 bases, and the junction held 8 bases outside the gene matches. This CDR3 has 15 amino acids. DNA for the CDR3: TGTGCCAGCAGTTCAGGACAGACAGGGGGCCACGAGCAGTACTTC. It yields the protein CASSSGQTGGHEQYF.

This chain links TRBV5-4 with TRBJ2-2; D is perhaps TRBD1 (7 bases). The CDR3 is 15 amino acids. CDR1 and CDR2 from the germline V gene are SGHNT and YYREEE (reference sequence). Trimming stripped 4 bases from V and 1 base from J, with 11 bases between. This CDR3 is CASSAGQMNTGELFF. The CDR3 DNA sequence: TGTGCCAGCAGCGCGGGACAGATGAACACCGGGGAGCTGTTTTTT.

The chain carries TRBV10-1 and TRBJ1-1; D possibly corresponds to TRBD1 (5 bases). Germline CDR1 WNHNN, CDR2 SYGVQD (reference sequence). V was trimmed by 6 bases and J by 0 bases, leaving 8 bases between them. CDR3 length equals 13 residues. Here the CDR3 reads CASRDNLNTEAFF. The DNA for the CDR3 is TGCGCCAGCAGGGACAACTTGAACACTGAAGCTTTCTTT.

The CDR3 region is CASSLEQGVFNEQFF. In DNA form, the CDR3 reads TGTGCCAGCAGCTTAGAACAGGGGGTTTTCAATGAGCAGTTCTTC. The J gene is TRBJ2-1, the V gene TRBV5-5; 8 bases fit TRBD1. This CDR3 contains 15 residues. The germline gives CDR1 SGHKS, CDR2 YYEKEE (reference sequence). J gave up 6 bases and V 2 bases, and 7 bases lay outside the gene matches.

The gene calls are TRBV9 and TRBJ2-2, with 9 positions matching TRBD1. CDR1 and CDR2 (germline): SGDLS, YYNGEE. CDR3 length equals 13 residues. With V trimmed by 7 bases and J by 4 bases, 2 bases remained unmatched. DNA of the CDR3: TGTGCCAGCGGACAGGGGAGCACCGGGGAGCTGTTTTTT. This encodes CASGQGSTGELFF. The full variable domain, completed using reference TRBV9 and TRBJ2-2, is DSGVTQTPKHLITATGQRVTLRCSPRSGDLSVYWYQQSLDQGLQFLIQYYNGEERAKGNILERFSAQQFPDLHSELNLSSLELGDSALYFCASGQGSTGELFFGEGSRLTVL.

This clone was seen just once. The gene calls are TRBV25-1 and TRBJ2-1, with D possibly TRBD2 on 6 matching bases. The germline V and J ends were trimmed by 9 bases and 0 bases, with 15 bases remaining between them. Germline assignment: CDR1 MGHDK and CDR2 SYGVNS. This CDR3 has 15 amino acids. This CDR3 is CASKKRASSYNEQFF. CDR3 sequence (DNA): TGTGCCAGTAAAAAGCGGGCGAGCTCCTACAATGAGCAGTTCTTC.

V usage is TRBV4-2 and J usage is TRBJ1-1; 7 bases are shared with TRBD1. This CDR3 is built from 15 residues. Germline CDR1 is LGHNA and CDR2 is YNFKEQ. V lost 0 bases, J lost 1 base, and 2 bases stayed unmatched. CDR3 DNA: TGTGCCAGCAGCCAAGAGACAGGGACGAACACTGAAGCTTTCTTT. Translated: CASSQETGTNTEAFF.

This chain connects TRBV10-3 to TRBJ1-1, with D possibly being TRBD1 (6 bases). Trimming left V 4 bases short and J 1 base short, with 16 bases between. This CDR3 is built from 16 residues. In germline, CDR1 is ENHRY, CDR2 SYGVKD. Written as DNA, the CDR3 is TGTGCCATCAGTGTTGGGGGGGCGCGGGGGAACACTGAAGCTTTCTTT. This gives the protein CAISVGGARGNTEAFF.

The rearrangement uses TRBV27 and TRBJ1-5; TRBD1 agrees at 7 bases. This CDR3 is built from 16 residues. Germline V CDR1 and CDR2: MNHEY, SMNVEV (reference sequence). Trimming cost V 10 bases and J 2 bases; bases outside gene matches: 14. The DNA for the CDR3 is TGTGCCACTCAGAGGATCGACAGGGTAGGCAATCAGCCCCAGCATTTT. This encodes CATQRIDRVGNQPQHF.

This clone turned up a few times. This chain links TRBV7-6 with TRBJ1-3; 8 positions agree with TRBD1. J lost 0 bases, V lost 5 bases, and 9 bases had no gene match. Germline lookup yields CDR1 SGHVS and CDR2 FNYEAQ. The CDR3 length is 17 residues. In DNA form, the CDR3 reads TGTGCCAGCAGCCCCGTAACAGGGGGAACCTCTGGAAACACCATATATTTT. Its translation: CASSPVTGGTSGNTIYF. The full variable domain, in which reference TRBV7-6 and TRBJ1-3 provide the parts outside the CDR3, is GAGVSQSPRYKVTKRGQDVALRCDPISGHVSLYWYRQALGQGPEFLTYFNYEAQQDKSGLPNDRFSAERPEGSISTLTIQRTEQRDSAMYRCASSPVTGGTSGNTIYFGEGSWLTVV.

The rearrangement uses TRBV15 and TRBJ2-5; a weak D match, TRBD1 (5 bases). The V gene lost 4 bases and the J gene lost 5 bases, with 17 bases spanning the gap. CDR1 and CDR2 (germline): LNHNV, YYDKDF (reference sequence). The length of the CDR3 is 15 residues. The CDR3 nucleotides read TGTGCCACCAGCAAAGGATTGCAGGGTCGGGAGACCCAGTACTTC. This sequence encodes CATSKGLQGRETQYF.

This clone appeared once. This chain uses TRBV7-6 with TRBJ2-4; a possible D gene is TRBD1 (8 bases). The CDR3 contains 16 residues. V was pared by 1 base and J by 7 bases, with 17 bases between. CDR1 SGHVS and CDR2 FNYEAQ come from the germline V gene. For the CDR3, the DNA is TGTGCCAGCAGCTTAGACAACAGGGGGAGGGGGAACATTCAGTACTTC. Encoded protein: CASSLDNRGRGNIQYF.

J is TRBJ2-7 and V is TRBV28; a weak D match, TRBD1 (6 bases). The germline V gene has CDR1 MDHEN and CDR2 SYDVKM. The CDR3 spans 14 residues. The V and J ends lost 6 bases and 6 bases respectively, with 18 bases between them. The DNA of the CDR3 is TGTGCCAGCAGCTTACAGGGTCCCCCTCGCGAGCAGTACTTC. The encoded protein is CASSLQGPPREQYF.

This clone was seen once. The rearrangement joins TRBV10-1 to TRBJ1-1; D unresolved. Germline V gives CDR1 WNHNN, CDR2 SYGVQD (reference sequence). The CDR3 is made up of 15 amino acids. Deletions cut 5 bases from V and 0 bases from J, with 13 bases between. The CDR3 nucleotides are TGCGCCAGCAGTCTCTACCGAGGGTTGAACACTGAAGCTTTCTTT. It yields the protein CASSLYRGLNTEAFF.

This clone was seen only once. The chain carries TRBV6-6 and TRBJ2-2; TRBD1 agrees at 7 bases. Trimming took 9 bases from V and 5 from J; bases not matched to a gene: 9. The CDR3 runs to 14 residues. Germline V gives CDR1 MNHNY, CDR2 SVGAGI (reference sequence). The CDR3: CASWKGAGTGELFF. The CDR3 DNA reads TGTGCCAGTTGGAAGGGGGCTGGGACCGGGGAGCTGTTTTTT.

The chain is built from TRBV20-1 and TRBJ2-1; 12 bases line up with TRBD2. Germline V lookup: CDR1 DFQATT, CDR2 SNEGSKA (reference sequence). Germline trimming cut 3 bases from V and 9 bases from J; bases unmatched to any gene: 9. This CDR3 is built from 15 residues. The DNA for the CDR3 is TGCAGTGCTAGTAAGACTAGCGGGAGTTATGGTGAGCAGTTCTTC. It yields the protein CSASKTSGSYGEQFF.

This chain joins TRBV11-2 and TRBJ1-6; 7 bases line up with TRBD1. The V and J ends lost 3 bases and 7 bases, in that order; junction bases with no gene match: 6. CDR1 is SGHAT and CDR2 is FQNNGV in the germline V gene. The CDR3 has 15 residues. The CDR3 sequence: CASSFRTGLNSPLHF. The CDR3 DNA reads as TGTGCCAGCAGCTTCCGGACAGGCTTAAATTCACCCCTCCACTTT.

The V call is TRBV5-5, the J call TRBJ2-2; the D is unclear. Trimming pared 0 bases from V and 6 bases from J, leaving 12 bases between. The CDR3 covers 15 residues. CDR1 is SGHKS, CDR2 YYEKEE, per germline (reference sequence). CDR3 amino acids: CASSLAGYDSGELFF. CDR3 bases: TGTGCCAGCAGCTTGGCCGGGTACGACTCCGGGGAGCTGTTTTTT.